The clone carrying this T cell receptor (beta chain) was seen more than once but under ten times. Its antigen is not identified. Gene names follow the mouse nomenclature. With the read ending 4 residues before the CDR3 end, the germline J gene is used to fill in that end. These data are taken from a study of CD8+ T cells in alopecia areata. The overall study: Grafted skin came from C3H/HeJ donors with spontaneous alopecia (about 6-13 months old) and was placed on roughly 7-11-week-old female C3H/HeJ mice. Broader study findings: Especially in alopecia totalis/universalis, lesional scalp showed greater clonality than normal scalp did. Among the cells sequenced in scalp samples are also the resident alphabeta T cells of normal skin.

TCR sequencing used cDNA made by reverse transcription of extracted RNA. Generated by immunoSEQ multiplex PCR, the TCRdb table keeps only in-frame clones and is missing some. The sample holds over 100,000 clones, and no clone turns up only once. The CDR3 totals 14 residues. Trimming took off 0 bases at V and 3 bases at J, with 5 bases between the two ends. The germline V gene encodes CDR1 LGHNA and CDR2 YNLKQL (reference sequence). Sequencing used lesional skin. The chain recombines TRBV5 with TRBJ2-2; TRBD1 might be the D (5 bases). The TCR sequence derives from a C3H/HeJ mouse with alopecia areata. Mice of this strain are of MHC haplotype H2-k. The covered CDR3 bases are TGTGCCAGCAGCCAAGACAGGGACACCGGG. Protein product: CASSQDRDTG. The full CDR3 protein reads CASSQDRDTGQLYF.